This T cell receptor (beta chain) was captured by sequencing in a study of cytomegalovirus exposure and HLA in healthy donors. About the study: The 550 to 800 first-cohort repertoires and the 110 or so validation repertoires shared the same platform, a later analysis reported.

Generated by immunoSEQ multiplex PCR, the TCRdb table keeps only in-frame clones and is missing some. The sample includes 250,000 to 350,000 clones, approximately 86% seen only once; the top ten take approximately 0.96%. Sample: PBMCs. This sequence originates from a man aged 30-40 years in good health and CMV-seronegative.

This CDR3 is CASSWEQRGLTDTQYF. The CDR3 DNA sequence: TGTGCCAGCAGCTGGGAGCAGCGGGGCCTCACAGATACGCAGTATTTT. V usage is TRBV5-6 and J usage is TRBJ2-3; 7 nucleotides match TRBD2. This CDR3 contains 16 residues. Germline assignment: CDR1 SGHDT and CDR2 YYEEEE. The trim removed 3 bases at V and 2 bases at J, leaving 9 bases unmatched.